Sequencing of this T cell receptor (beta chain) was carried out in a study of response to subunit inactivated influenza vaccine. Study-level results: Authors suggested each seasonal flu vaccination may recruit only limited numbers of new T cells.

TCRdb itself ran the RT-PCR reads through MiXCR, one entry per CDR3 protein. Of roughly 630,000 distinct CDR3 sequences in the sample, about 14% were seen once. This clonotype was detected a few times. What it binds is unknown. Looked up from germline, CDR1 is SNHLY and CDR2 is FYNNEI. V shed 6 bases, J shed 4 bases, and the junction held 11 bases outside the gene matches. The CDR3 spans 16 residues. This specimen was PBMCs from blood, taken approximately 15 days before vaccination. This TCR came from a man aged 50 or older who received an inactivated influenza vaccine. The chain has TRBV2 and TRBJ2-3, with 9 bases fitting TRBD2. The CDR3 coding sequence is TGTGCCAGCAGCGTAAGCCTCGCGGGGGGGCCAGATACGCAGTATTTT. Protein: CASSVSLAGGPDTQYF.